This entry describes one T cell receptor (beta chain). It lacks a known antigen. Base quality data are lacking; no much larger clone is found one base away. The junction shows trimming of 3 bases on V and 1 base on J, plus 16 bases between the germline ends. From its cysteine to its phenylalanine, the CDR3 spans 16 amino acids. Here the CDR3 DNA is all that survives: 48 bases in frame from base 1. Preparation of the library involved 5' RACE. Sequencing used an Illumina MiSeq. In-frame beta chains were kept once TCRdb had trimmed the public reads at Q25 with fastp and called clones with MiXCR. Rows merge per CDR3 protein into single entries with the most common DNA and genes. The sample table holds 55,000 to 65,000 distinct CDR3 sequences, of which around 15% were seen once. The ten largest make up about 4.7% of the sample. The record originates from a study of T cells of healthy individuals (dated by TCRdb to the late 2010s).

The sequence links TRBV5-3 to TRBJ1-1, with TRBD1 as a weak D call on 5 bases. TRBV5-3 is placed among ORFs of uncertain function. The receptor was derived from a human donor in good health. The DNA reads TGTGCCAGAAGCTCGCCGGGACTGGGGGGGAACACTGAAGCTTTCTTT. Translated, it gives CARSSPGLGGNTEAFF.